The next 14 T cell receptor beta chains were all read from a single sample in a study of blood T cells in healthy people across ages. Then a second PCR, running about 6 to 12 cycles, was carried out with a sample-barcoded 5' primer and a J-beta primer mix. TCRdb reprocessed the 5' RACE reads with MiXCR, giving one entry per CDR3 protein. The sample carries about 1 million distinct CDR3 sequences, more than 35% recorded once. The source material was blood. These TCRs come from a woman aged 60-75 years in good health.

There are a few counts of this clonotype. This chain connects TRBV10-3 to TRBJ2-7; tentative D call: TRBD2 (5 bases). Trimming shortened V by 6 bases and J by 0 bases, and 12 bases separated the two germline ends. The CDR3 totals 14 residues. Germline CDR1 is ENHRY and CDR2 is SYGVKD. Here the CDR3 reads CAIRSTGNSYEQYF. The CDR3 bases are TGTGCCATCAGGAGTACGGGAAACTCCTACGAGCAGTACTTC.

This rearrangement joins TRBV19 to TRBJ2-1; tentative D call: TRBD1 (5 bases). The CDR3 is 15 amino acids. The V and J ends lost 3 bases and 4 bases respectively, with 13 bases between them. Germline V gives CDR1 LNHDA, CDR2 SQIVND (reference sequence). CDR3 loop: CASSIQGLGYNEQFF. The DNA for the CDR3 is TGTGCCAGTAGTATCCAGGGATTGGGGTACAATGAGCAGTTCTTC. The variable domain in full, completed from reference TRBV19 and TRBJ2-1, reads DGGITQSPKYLFRKEGQNVTLSCEQNLNHDAMYWYRQDPGQGLRLIYYSQIVNDFQKGDIAEGYSVSREKKESFPLTVTSAQKNPTAFYLCASSIQGLGYNEQFFGPGTRLTVL.

The chain is built from TRBV7-9 and TRBJ2-3, with TRBD2 identical over 12 bases. J gave up 0 bases and V 7 bases, and 14 bases lay outside the gene matches. Germline CDR1 SEHNR, CDR2 FQNEAQ (reference sequence). The CDR3 runs to 19 residues. This CDR3 is CASTEVSGLAGVSTDTQYF. CDR3 DNA sequence: TGTGCCAGCACCGAAGTGTCGGGACTAGCGGGTGTAAGCACAGATACGCAGTATTTT.

The chain has TRBV20-1 and TRBJ1-2; possibly TRBD1 for D (5 bases). The CDR3 loop spans 14 amino acids. V was trimmed by 0 bases and J by 5 bases, leaving 13 bases between them. Germline assignment: CDR1 DFQATT and CDR2 SNEGSKA (reference sequence). The CDR3 nucleotides read TGCAGTGCTAGAGAGACCAGGGAGAGGTATGGCTACACCTTC. This codes for CSARETRERYGYTF.

The V and J genes are TRBV29-1 and TRBJ2-6, with a tentative D call TRBD1 (5 bases). The CDR3 is 15 residues long. Germline assignment: CDR1 SQVTM and CDR2 ANQGSEA. Trimming took off 5 bases at V and 0 bases at J, with 11 bases between the two ends. CDR3 loop: CSVPNRISGANVLTF. The CDR3 nucleotides read TGCAGCGTTCCTAACAGGATCTCTGGGGCCAACGTCCTGACTTTC.

V and J are TRBV29-1 and TRBJ2-3, with 7 bases fitting TRBD2. The CDR3 is 17 amino acids. Germline V lookup: CDR1 SQVTM, CDR2 ANQGSEA. V lost 1 base to trimming and J lost 6 bases; unmatched junction nucleotides: 16. This CDR3 is CSVEGVRVAGPTDTQYF. The CDR3, as DNA: TGCAGCGTTGAAGGCGTACGGGTAGCGGGTCCCACGGATACGCAGTATTTT.

The table lists this clonotype with many counts. The chain links TRBV6-2 or TRBV6-3 to TRBJ1-1, with D unresolved. The CDR3 consists of 13 residues. Germline CDR1 MNHEY, CDR2 SVGEGT. V lost 4 bases to trimming and J lost 3 bases, with 9 bases between them. Here the CDR3 reads CASSSEGHTEAFF. The CDR3 nucleotides read TGTGCCAGCAGTTCGGAGGGCCACACTGAAGCTTTCTTT.

This clonotype has only one observation. The rearrangement uses TRBV11-3 and TRBJ2-3; 8 bases match TRBD2. The CDR3 has 14 residues. Germline V gives CDR1 SGHNT, CDR2 YENEEA. J gave up 6 bases and V 6 bases, and 8 bases lay outside the gene matches. The CDR3 spells CASSNREGPDTQYF. The CDR3 DNA reads TGTGCCAGCAGTAATCGGGAGGGCCCCGATACGCAGTATTTT.

This clonotype was observed once. The chain links TRBV28 to TRBJ2-3; 9 bases are shared with TRBD2. Germline values: CDR1 MDHEN, CDR2 SYDVKM. This CDR3 is 17 amino acids long. J lost 1 base, V lost 4 bases, and 9 bases had no gene match. The CDR3 sequence is CASSSGIAGAGTDTQYF. The DNA of the CDR3 is TGTGCCAGCAGTTCCGGTATAGCGGGAGCGGGCACAGATACGCAGTATTTT.

The sample holds a few counts of this clonotype. The chain joins TRBV7-9 to TRBJ2-1; no firm D call. Germline-derived CDR1 and CDR2 are SEHNR and FQNEAQ (reference sequence). This CDR3 has 13 residues. V was trimmed by 4 bases and J by 8 bases, leaving 12 bases between them. CDR3 nucleotides: TGTGCCAGCAGCTCAAGTAGGTCCTATGAGCAGTTCTTC. Protein: CASSSSRSYEQFF. The full variable domain, with the rest looked up from reference TRBV7-9 and TRBJ2-1, is DTGVSQNPRHKITKRGQNVTFRCDPISEHNRLYWYRQTLGQGPEFLTYFQNEAQLEKSRLLSDRFSAERPKGSFSTLEIQRTEQGDSAMYLCASSSSRSYEQFFGPGTRLTVL.

This rearrangement joins TRBV15 to TRBJ1-4; TRBD1 agrees at 7 bases. The germline V gene has CDR1 LNHNV and CDR2 YYDKDF (reference sequence). The CDR3 runs to 20 residues. V dropped 0 bases and J dropped 0; count of bases not matched to a gene: 13. The CDR3 protein is CATSRDIVRGRLATNEKLFF. For the CDR3, the DNA is TGTGCCACCAGCAGAGATATAGTCAGGGGGAGACTTGCAACTAATGAAAAACTGTTTTTT.

CDR3: CAIRTSGTYNEQFF. CDR3 in DNA: TGTGCCATACGGACTAGCGGGACATACAATGAGCAGTTCTTC. The gene calls are TRBV10-3 and TRBJ2-1; 12 nucleotides line up with TRBD2. Per the germline V gene, CDR1 is ENHRY and CDR2 is SYGVKD. V was pared by 9 bases and J by 4 bases, with 4 bases of the junction left unmatched. The CDR3 covers 14 residues.

This chain links TRBV10-3 with TRBJ2-1; D perhaps matches TRBD2 (5 bases). From germline, CDR1 is ENHRY and CDR2 SYGVKD. The V end lost 1 base, the J end lost 0 bases, and 7 bases lay between the germline ends. CDR3 length equals 15 residues. The CDR3 region has the DNA TGTGCCATCAGTGAGTACGGGAACTCCTACAATGAGCAGTTCTTC. Protein: CAISEYGNSYNEQFF.

V gene TRBV6-1 combines with J gene TRBJ1-5, with 7 bases matching TRBD1. V shed 6 bases and J 1 base; nucleotides not matched to a gene: 6. The CDR3 contains 15 residues. CDR1 is MNHNS, CDR2 SASEGT, per germline. CDR3 DNA: TGTGCCAGCAGCTCCCGGGACAGAAGCAATCAGCCCCAGCATTTT. Its translation is CASSSRDRSNQPQHF.